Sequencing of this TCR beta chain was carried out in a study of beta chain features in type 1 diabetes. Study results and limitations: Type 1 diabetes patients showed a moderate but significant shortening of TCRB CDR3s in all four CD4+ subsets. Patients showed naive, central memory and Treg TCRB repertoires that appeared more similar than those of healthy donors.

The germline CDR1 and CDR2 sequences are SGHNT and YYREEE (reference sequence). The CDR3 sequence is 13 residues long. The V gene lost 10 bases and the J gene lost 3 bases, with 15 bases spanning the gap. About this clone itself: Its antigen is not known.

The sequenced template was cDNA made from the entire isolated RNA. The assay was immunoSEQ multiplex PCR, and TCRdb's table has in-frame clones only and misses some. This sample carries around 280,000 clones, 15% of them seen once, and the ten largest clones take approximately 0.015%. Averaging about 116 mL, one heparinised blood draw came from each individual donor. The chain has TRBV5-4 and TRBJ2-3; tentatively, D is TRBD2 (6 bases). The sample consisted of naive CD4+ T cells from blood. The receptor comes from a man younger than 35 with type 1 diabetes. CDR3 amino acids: CAPGGYSTDTQYF. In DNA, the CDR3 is TGTGCCCCTGGGGGGTACTCGACAGATACGCAGTATTTT.